This T cell receptor (beta chain) was retrieved from a study of graft-versus-host responses after intestinal transplantation. Study details: Recipients were all induced with anti-thymocyte globulin, then given tacrolimus and steroids for 3 to 4 years.

Method: immunoSEQ multiplex PCR; TCRdb's copy keeps in-frame clones and lacks some. The table shows around 30,000 clones, with roughly 83% occurring only once. Study results and limitations: There was an association between peak levels of circulating GvH clones and early post-transplant HvG declines. Patients with graft-donor T cell macrochimerism had high graft-versus-host to host-versus-graft clonal ratios in allografts. Recipient marrow harbored GvH clones, some of which surfaced first in ileum or blood.

The germline gives CDR1 LNHDA, CDR2 SQIVND (reference sequence). Trimming left V 3 bases short and J 0 bases short, with 8 bases between. The CDR3 totals 15 residues. Of note for this clone: The antigen remains unidentified.

This chain connects TRBV19 to TRBJ2-2; no firm D call. Material: PBMCs, obtained approximately four weeks after intestinal transplant. The TCR was taken from a human patient who received an intestinal transplant, so some T cells may come from the graft donor. CDR3 protein: CASSISRTNTGELFF. CDR3 in DNA: TGTGCCAGTAGTATTTCCAGGACGAACACCGGGGAGCTGTTTTTT.